Listed below are T cell receptor beta chains from one sample, sequenced in a study of cytomegalovirus exposure and HLA in healthy donors. Measured with immunoSEQ multiplex PCR; TCRdb has only the in-frame clones, and not every one. The table lists about 200,000 clones, around 77% of them singletons. Sequencing input: PBMCs. These receptor sequences come from a woman aged 25 to 39 in good health and CMV-seronegative. CDR3s include the opening cysteine and the closing phenylalanine or tryptophan. The order of the fields is clone size, V gene, J gene, D gene, CDR3 protein, CDR3 DNA. The D gene is left open where the match is weak. Some rows mark clone size as missing; the rest say once, few, many or name a class of expanded clone.

.,TRBV7-3,TRBJ2-1,.,CASSAYVLDEQFF,TGTGCCAGCAGCGCCTACGTATTGGATGAGCAGTTCTTC
.,TRBV28,TRBJ2-3,.,CASSFRVSQYF,TGTGCCAGCAGTTTTCGGGTATCCCAGTATTTT
.,TRBV5-1,TRBJ2-7,TRBD1,CASSLAPTGQGGGEQYF,TGCGCCAGCAGCTTGGCGCCCACGGGACAGGGGGGCGGCGAGCAGTACTTC
.,TRBV19,TRBJ1-1,.,CASSMGQANTEAFF,TGTGCCAGTAGTATGGGACAAGCGAACACTGAAGCTTTCTTT
.,TRBV9,TRBJ2-7,TRBD2,CASSVLTSEDPYEQYF,TGTGCCAGCAGCGTCCTCACTAGCGAGGATCCCTACGAGCAGTACTTC
.,TRBV25-1,TRBJ2-1,.,CASSEADRRRFF,TGTGCCAGCAGTGAAGCGGATCGCAGACGGTTCTTC
.,TRBV15,TRBJ1-2,.,CATSRDMTVIGYTF,TGTGCCACCAGCAGAGATATGACAGTTATTGGCTACACCTTC
.,TRBV27,TRBJ2-2,TRBD1,CASRRTGGHTGELFF,TGTGCCAGCAGACGAACAGGGGGTCACACCGGGGAGCTGTTTTTT
.,TRBV7-2,TRBJ1-2,TRBD1,CASSPSPGTGGYGYTF,TGTGCCAGCAGCCCAAGCCCCGGGACAGGGGGATATGGCTACACCTTC
.,TRBV6-6,TRBJ1-1,.,CASRRQMNTEAFF,TGTGCCAGCAGGAGACAGATGAACACTGAAGCTTTCTTT
.,TRBV10-1,TRBJ2-7,TRBD1,CASSDFDRAHEQYF,TGCGCCAGCAGTGATTTCGACAGGGCCCACGAGCAGTACTTC
.,TRBV19,TRBJ2-2,.,CASSIARDTGELFF,TGTGCCAGTAGTATAGCGAGGGACACCGGGGAGCTGTTTTTT
.,TRBV25-1,TRBJ1-2,TRBD1,CASSGGQGQGSRYTF,TGTGCCAGCAGTGGGGGACAAGGACAGGGGAGCCGCTACACCTTC
.,TRBV5-6,TRBJ2-1,TRBD2,CASSLGTGGNEQFF,TGTGCCAGCAGCTTGGGGACGGGAGGTAATGAGCAGTTCTTC
.,TRBV2,TRBJ1-4,.,CASQALEKLFF,TGTGCCAGCCAGGCCCTTGAAAAACTGTTTTTT
.,TRBV5-1,TRBJ1-5,.,CASSLEVRVCSNQPQHF,TGCGCCAGCAGCTTGGAGGTCAGGGTCTGTAGCAATCAGCCCCAGCATTTT
few,TRBV5-1,TRBJ2-7,TRBD1,CASSLEGTVSYEQYF,TGCGCCAGCAGCTTGGAGGGGACAGTCTCCTACGAGCAGTACTTC
.,TRBV7-2,TRBJ2-3,TRBD1,CASSQDRDEDTQYF,TGTGCCAGCAGTCAAGACAGGGATGAAGATACGCAGTATTTT
.,TRBV7-2,TRBJ2-7,TRBD1,CASSPGQGFRYEQYF,TGTGCCAGCAGCCCGGGACAGGGGTTCCGCTACGAGCAGTACTTC
once,TRBV27,TRBJ1-1,.,CASSRSMNTEAFF,TGTGCCAGCAGTCGCAGTATGAACACTGAAGCTTTCTTT
.,TRBV19,TRBJ2-5,TRBD2,CASSPTSGSQETQYF,TGTGCCAGTAGTCCGACTAGCGGGTCTCAAGAGACCCAGTACTTC
.,TRBV5-1,TRBJ2-3,TRBD2,CASSILLAESTDTQYF,TGCGCCAGCAGCATCCTTCTAGCGGAAAGCACAGATACGCAGTATTTT
.,TRBV7-9,TRBJ2-6,TRBD1,CASSQPWDRAPSGANVLTF,TGTGCCAGCAGCCAGCCGTGGGACAGGGCTCCCTCTGGGGCCAACGTCCTGACTTTC
.,TRBV7-8,TRBJ2-1,.,CASSLVRDTEQFF,TGTGCCAGCAGCTTGGTCAGGGATACTGAGCAGTTCTTC
.,TRBV19,TRBJ1-5,TRBD1,CASNGQGAHQPQHF,TGTGCCAGTAATGGACAGGGGGCGCATCAGCCCCAGCATTTT
few,TRBV2,TRBJ2-7,TRBD1,CASRDRGRSYEQYF,TGTGCCAGCAGGGACAGGGGTAGGTCCTACGAGCAGTACTTC
few,TRBV6-4,TRBJ2-1,TRBD2,CASSDSTSGSNEQFF,TGTGCCAGCAGTGACTCGACTAGCGGGAGCAATGAGCAGTTCTTC
.,TRBV21-1,TRBJ1-3,.,CASSLRPPRGDRVLRNTIYF,TGTGCCAGCAGCTTACGACCTCCTAGGGGGGACAGGGTTCTAAGAAACACCATATATTTT
.,TRBV10-3,TRBJ2-1,.,CAISESDGRRNEQFF,TGTGCCATCAGTGAGTCGGACGGCCGGAGGAATGAGCAGTTCTTC
once,TRBV6-1,TRBJ2-7,TRBD2,CASSDPRLAGNSYEQYF,TGTGCCAGCAGTGACCCTAGACTAGCGGGGAACTCCTACGAGCAGTACTTC
.,TRBV27,TRBJ2-3,.,CASRWGWGQGTDTQYF,TGTGCCAGCCGATGGGGCTGGGGGCAAGGCACAGATACGCAGTATTTT
.,TRBV11-1,TRBJ1-2,TRBD1,CASSLRTGYGYTF,TGTGCCAGCAGCTTGCGGACAGGGTATGGCTACACCTTC